Presented here are 21 T cell receptor beta chains from one specimen sequenced in a study of shared clonotypes between healthy human individuals. Method: immunoSEQ multiplex PCR; TCRdb's copy keeps in-frame clones and lacks some. Of about 470,000 clones listed, 70% to 80% are singletons. Sequences were obtained from PBMCs. The receptor set was obtained from a woman aged 35 to 49 in good health. Some clones in this sample may be carry-over from other donors' samples.

V gene TRBV30 combines with J gene TRBJ2-5; D is unresolved. Germline CDR1 is GTSNPN and CDR2 is SVGIG (reference sequence). V dropped 5 bases and J dropped 7 bases, with 11 bases sitting between them. The length of the CDR3 is 11 residues. The CDR3 sequence: CAWDMWGTQYF. The CDR3 nucleotides are TGTGCCTGGGACATGTGGGGGACCCAGTACTTC.

This sequence joins TRBV7-2 and TRBJ2-7; 12 nucleotides match TRBD1. CDR1 and CDR2 (germline): SGHTA, FQGNSA. The CDR3 is 16 amino acids. With 2 bases clipped from V and 4 bases from J, the junction kept 6 bases outside the gene matches. CDR3 loop: CASSLRDRGPIYEQYF. As DNA, the CDR3 is TGTGCCAGCAGCTTACGGGACAGGGGGCCAATTTACGAGCAGTACTTC. The entire variable domain, with the rest obtained from reference TRBV7-2 and TRBJ2-7, is as follows: GAGVSQSPSNKVTEKGKDVELRCDPISGHTALYWYRQSLGQGLEFLIYFQGNSAPDKSGLPSDRFSAERTGGSVSTLTIQRTQQEDSAVYLCASSLRDRGPIYEQYFGPGTRLTVT.

The chain links TRBV5-1 to TRBJ2-1; TRBD2 matches 12 bases. The V segment lost 6 bases and the J segment 9 bases; nucleotides outside the gene matches: 7. Germline CDR1 is SGHRS and CDR2 is YFSETQ. The CDR3 runs 14 residues. The CDR3 DNA follows: TGCGCCAGCAACGATAGACTAGCGGGAGTTGAGCAGTTCTTC. Translated: CASNDRLAGVEQFF.

DNA of the CDR3: TGCGCCAGCAGCTTGGAGGGGGCCACGAACACCGGGGAGCTGTTTTTT. Encoded protein: CASSLEGATNTGELFF. The rearrangement uses TRBV5-1 and TRBJ2-2, with 7 bases lining up with TRBD1. V was clipped by 0 bases and J by 0 bases; unmatched bases: 2. Germline CDR1 SGHRS, CDR2 YFSETQ. CDR3 length equals 16 residues. The variable domain in full, completed from reference TRBV5-1 and TRBJ2-2, reads KAGVTQTPRYLIKTRGQQVTLSCSPISGHRSVSWYQQTPGQGLQFLFEYFSETQRNKGNFPGRFSGRQFSNSRSEMNVSTLELGDSALYLCASSLEGATNTGELFFGEGSRLTVL.

This clone is a singleton in its sample. This chain joins TRBV27 and TRBJ2-3; 9 nucleotides align to TRBD1. Germline loops: CDR1 MNHEY, CDR2 SMNVEV (reference sequence). The CDR3 has 17 residues. J gave up 5 bases and V 3 bases, and 12 bases lay outside the gene matches. This chain's CDR3 is CASSFVADRGFIDTQYF. The CDR3 DNA sequence: TGTGCCAGCAGTTTTGTCGCTGACAGGGGGTTCATAGATACGCAGTATTTT.

The chain recombines TRBV5-5 with TRBJ2-3; 9 bases are shared with TRBD2. The germline V gene has CDR1 SGHKS and CDR2 YYEKEE (reference sequence). The CDR3 spans 17 residues. V trimming: 2 bases; J trimming: 0 bases; junction bases outside the gene matches: 7. CDR3 nucleotide sequence: TGTGCCAGCAGCTTACTAGCGGGCATTACTAGCACAGATACGCAGTATTTT. Protein: CASSLLAGITSTDTQYF.

This clone came up many times. Other DNA sequences of this sample code for an identical CDR3. This chain connects TRBV28 to TRBJ1-5; 9 bases fit TRBD1. The V and J ends lost 5 bases and 1 base, in that order; junction bases with no gene match: 12. The germline V gene encodes CDR1 MDHEN and CDR2 SYDVKM. The CDR3 is 18 residues long. This CDR3 reads CASSPTGGYRSSNQPQHF. CDR3 nucleotides: TGTGCCAGCAGTCCTACAGGGGGCTACAGGTCGAGCAATCAGCCCCAGCATTTT. Drawing the rest from reference TRBV28 and TRBJ1-5, the complete variable domain is DVKVTQSSRYLVKRTGEKVFLECVQDMDHENMFWYRQDPGLGLRLIYFSYDVKMKEKGDIPEGYSVSREKKERFSLILESASTNQTSMYLCASSPTGGYRSSNQPQHFGDGTRLSIL.

The J gene is TRBJ1-1, the V gene TRBV30, with D unclear. This CDR3 comprises 13 residues. Trimming cost V 4 bases and J 1 base, with 10 bases left between them. CDR1 and CDR2 (germline): GTSNPN, SVGIG (reference sequence). The CDR3 DNA reads as TGTGCCTGGAAAGGGAAGGGGAACACTGAAGCTTTCTTT. This gives the protein CAWKGKGNTEAFF. The complete variable domain, with remaining parts taken from reference TRBV30 and TRBJ1-1, reads SQTIHQWPATLVQPVGSPLSLECTVEGTSNPNLYWYRQAAGRGLQLLFYSVGIGQISSEVPQNLSASRPQDRQFILSSKKLLLSDSGFYLCAWKGKGNTEAFFGQGTRLTVV.

This clone showed up just once. The chain joins TRBV27 to TRBJ2-4, with TRBD1 matching over 7 bases. The CDR3 has 13 amino acids. Germline CDR1 and CDR2: MNHEY and SMNVEV (reference sequence). V lost 3 bases to trimming and J lost 14 bases; unmatched junction nucleotides: 10. CDR3 loop: CASSFLGTEVKYF. The CDR3 nucleotides read TGTGCCAGCAGTTTTCTTGGGACAGAGGTTAAGTACTTC.

This sequence joins TRBV4-1 and TRBJ2-2, with TRBD1 as a possible D gene (5 bases). The CDR3 runs to 15 residues. Germline V gene data show CDR1 as MGHRA and CDR2 as YSYEKL. Trimming cost V 0 bases and J 7 bases, with 12 bases left between them. The CDR3 bases are TGCGCCAGCAGCCAAGATCCAGGGCTGTACGGGGAGCTGTTTTTT. Translation: CASSQDPGLYGELFF.

V usage is TRBV18 and J usage is TRBJ2-5, with 15 bases matching TRBD2. The CDR3 totals 15 residues. Germline V gene sequence: CDR1 KGHSH, CDR2 LQKENI. J gave up 5 bases and V 5 bases, and 3 bases lay outside the gene matches. The CDR3 loop is CASSSGLAGGETQYF. The DNA of the CDR3 is TGTGCCAGCTCATCGGGACTAGCGGGAGGTGAGACCCAGTACTTC.

This clone showed up just a few times. The chain carries TRBV27 and TRBJ2-2; possible D gene TRBD1, 5 bases. With 1 base removed from V and 4 bases from J, the gap between germline ends came to 13 bases. The CDR3 loop spans 16 amino acids. Germline assignment: CDR1 MNHEY and CDR2 SMNVEV (reference sequence). The CDR3 protein is CASSLFRGGATGELFF. CDR3 nucleotides: TGTGCCAGCAGTTTATTTCGCGGTGGGGCCACCGGGGAGCTGTTTTTT.

The chain joins TRBV18 to TRBJ1-4; D call uncertain. V lost 4 bases and J lost 4, with 16 bases in between. Germline CDR1 KGHSH, CDR2 LQKENI. The length of the CDR3 is 16 residues. CDR3 amino acids: CASSRNFQALNEKLFF. CDR3 coding DNA: TGTGCCAGCTCACGGAACTTCCAAGCCCTTAATGAAAAACTGTTTTTT.

This sequence joins TRBV9 and TRBJ1-1, with TRBD1 identical over 8 bases. After removal of 4 bases from V and 4 bases from J, the junction contained 3 bases not matched to a gene. The CDR3 has 13 amino acids. The germline V gene encodes CDR1 SGDLS and CDR2 YYNGEE. CDR3 bases: TGTGCCAGCAGCCAGGGACAGGCCACTGAAGCTTTCTTT. Protein sequence: CASSQGQATEAFF. Combining the CDR3 with reference TRBV9 and TRBJ1-1 gives the whole variable domain DSGVTQTPKHLITATGQRVTLRCSPRSGDLSVYWYQQSLDQGLQFLIQYYNGEERAKGNILERFSAQQFPDLHSELNLSSLELGDSALYFCASSQGQATEAFFGQGTRLTVV.

This clone has just a few counts. The chain uses TRBV9 and TRBJ2-1, with 13 bases that match TRBD2. Germline V CDR1 and CDR2: SGDLS, YYNGEE. The V segment lost 0 bases and the J segment 10 bases; nucleotides outside the gene matches: 13. The CDR3 spans 18 residues. The CDR3 protein is CASSVAWGRTSGSREQFF. In DNA form, the CDR3 reads TGTGCCAGCAGCGTAGCCTGGGGGAGGACTAGCGGGAGTAGGGAGCAGTTCTTC.

CDR3 DNA sequence: TGCGCCAGCAGCTTGGCCGACCCTCTCTCCGGGGAGCTGTTTTTT. The encoded protein is CASSLADPLSGELFF. The chain combines TRBV5-1 with TRBJ2-2; D remains unclear. Between the trimmed V and J ends, which lost 0 bases and 6 bases, there was a span of 12 bases. The CDR3 consists of 15 residues. CDR1 and CDR2 (germline): SGHRS, YFSETQ.

This clone has more than one count but fewer than ten. The chain has TRBV6-1 and TRBJ2-5; possible D gene TRBD1, 5 bases. CDR1 MNHNS and CDR2 SASEGT come from the germline V gene. V lost 3 bases and J lost 4, with 12 bases in between. This CDR3 comprises 14 residues. The CDR3 here is CASSELRTTETQYF. CDR3 coding DNA: TGTGCCAGCAGTGAGCTCAGGACAACAGAGACCCAGTACTTC.

The V call is TRBV5-1, the J call TRBJ1-4; 7 bases agree with TRBD1. Germline V gene sequence: CDR1 SGHRS, CDR2 YFSETQ. Losses at the gene ends were 7 bases for V and 5 bases for J; bases not matched to a gene: 5. The CDR3 is 13 amino acids. The CDR3 DNA reads TGCGCCAGCCAGACAGGGTGGAATGAAAAACTGTTTTTT. Protein sequence: CASQTGWNEKLFF.

This chain joins TRBV7-8 and TRBJ2-5, with 9 bases that match TRBD2. V shed 4 bases, J shed 5 bases, and the junction held 8 bases outside the gene matches. Germline V lookup: CDR1 SGHVS, CDR2 FQNEAQ. CDR3 length: 15 residues. Here the CDR3 DNA reads TGTGCCAGCAGCTCGAATAGCGGGAGCGGGGAGACCCAGTACTTC. It codes for CASSSNSGSGETQYF.

This chain connects TRBV5-1 to TRBJ2-7; D remains ambiguous. The germline gives CDR1 SGHRS, CDR2 YFSETQ. V was trimmed by 5 bases and J by 2 bases, leaving 11 bases between them. CDR3 length: 13 residues. CDR3 sequence: CASRWTVTYEQYF. CDR3 bases: TGCGCCAGCAGGTGGACGGTTACCTACGAGCAGTACTTC. The whole variable domain, filled in from reference TRBV5-1 and TRBJ2-7, reads KAGVTQTPRYLIKTRGQQVTLSCSPISGHRSVSWYQQTPGQGLQFLFEYFSETQRNKGNFPGRFSGRQFSNSRSEMNVSTLELGDSALYLCASRWTVTYEQYFGPGTRLTVT.

J is TRBJ1-1 and V is TRBV20-1; D is uncertain. The CDR3 covers 11 residues. V shed 2 bases and J shed 3 bases, with 4 bases lying between them. Germline CDR1 is DFQATT and CDR2 is SNEGSKA (reference sequence). CDR3: CSARNDTEAFF. CDR3 DNA: TGCAGTGCTAGAAATGACACTGAAGCTTTCTTT.